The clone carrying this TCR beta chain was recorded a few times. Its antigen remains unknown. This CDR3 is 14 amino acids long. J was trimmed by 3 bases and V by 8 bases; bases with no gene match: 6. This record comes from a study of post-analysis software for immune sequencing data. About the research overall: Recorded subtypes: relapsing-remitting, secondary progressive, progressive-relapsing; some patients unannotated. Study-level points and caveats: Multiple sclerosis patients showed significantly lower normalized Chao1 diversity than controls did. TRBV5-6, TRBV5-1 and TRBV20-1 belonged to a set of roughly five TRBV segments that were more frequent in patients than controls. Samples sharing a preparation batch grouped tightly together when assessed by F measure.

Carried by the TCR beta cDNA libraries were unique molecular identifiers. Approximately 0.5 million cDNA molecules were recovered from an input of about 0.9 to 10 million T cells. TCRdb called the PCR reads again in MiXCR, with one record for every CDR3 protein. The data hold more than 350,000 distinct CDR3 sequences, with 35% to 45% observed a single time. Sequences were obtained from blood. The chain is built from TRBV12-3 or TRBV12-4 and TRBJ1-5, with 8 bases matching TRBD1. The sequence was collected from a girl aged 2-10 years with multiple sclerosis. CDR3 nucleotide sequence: TGTGCCAGCCGCGGACAGGGCCTCAATCAGCCCCAGCATTTT. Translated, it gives CASRGQGLNQPQHF.